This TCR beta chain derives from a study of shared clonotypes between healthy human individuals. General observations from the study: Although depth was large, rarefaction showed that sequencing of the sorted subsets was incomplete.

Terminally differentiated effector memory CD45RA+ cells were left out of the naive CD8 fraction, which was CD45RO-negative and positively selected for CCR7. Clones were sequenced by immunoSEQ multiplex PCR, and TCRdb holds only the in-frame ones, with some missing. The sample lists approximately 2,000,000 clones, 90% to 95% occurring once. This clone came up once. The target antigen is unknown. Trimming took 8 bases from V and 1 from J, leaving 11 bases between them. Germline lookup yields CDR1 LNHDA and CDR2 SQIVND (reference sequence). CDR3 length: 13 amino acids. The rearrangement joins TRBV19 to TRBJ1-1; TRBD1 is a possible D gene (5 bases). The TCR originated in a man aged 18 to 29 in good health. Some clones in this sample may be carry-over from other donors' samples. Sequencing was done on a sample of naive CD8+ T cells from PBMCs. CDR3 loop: CASWGWGNTEAFF. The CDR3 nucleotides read TGTGCCAGTTGGGGCTGGGGGAACACTGAAGCTTTCTTT.